Listed below are T cell receptor beta chains from one sample, sequenced in a study of blood T cell repertoires in COVID-19. The table came from immunoSEQ multiplex PCR; TCRdb's copy has only in-frame clones and leaves some out. The repertoire has around 140,000 clones, 81% of them found once; the top ten carry around 8.5%. Sequenced input: peripheral blood. These TCRs come from a human donor in a cohort sampled during active COVID-19. Both conserved end residues are part of each CDR3. Each record gives: CDR3 DNA, CDR3 protein, clone size, J gene, V gene, CDR3 length, D gene. The D gene is left open where the match is weak. Only part of the rows carry a size: once, few, many, or a class if the clone is expanded.

TGCAGCGTCGGTACCGGGACAGGGCGCTACGAGCAGTACTTC CSVGTGTGRYEQYF . TRBJ2-7 TRBV29-1 14 TRBD1
TGTGCCAGCAGCTTAGGCGGGGGGTTCCAATACAATGAGCAGTTCTTC CASSLGGGFQYNEQFF once TRBJ2-1 TRBV7-2 16 TRBD2
TGTGCCAGTGGACAGGGGGCGACTGGGGCCAACGTCCTGACTTTC CASGQGATGANVLTF many TRBJ2-6 TRBV25-1 15 TRBD1
TGTGCCAGCAGCCGGACAGGGAACAATCAGCCCCAGCATTTT CASSRTGNNQPQHF . TRBJ1-5 TRBV6-2/TRBV6-3 14 TRBD1
TGCGCCAGCAGCCAAGATGCGGAACTAGTAACTAATGAAAAACTGTTTTTT CASSQDAELVTNEKLFF . TRBJ1-4 TRBV4-3 17 .
TGTGCCAGCTCACCAGGGACTAGCGGGAGGTACGAGCAGTACTTC CASSPGTSGRYEQYF . TRBJ2-7 TRBV18 15 TRBD2
TGTGCCAGCAGCTTAGGGGGGCCCGTATACGAGCAGTACTTC CASSLGGPVYEQYF . TRBJ2-7 TRBV7-8 14 .
TGTGCCAGCAGTCTACAGATGAACACTGAAGCTTTCTTT CASSLQMNTEAFF . TRBJ1-1 TRBV11-2 13 .
TGCGCCAGCAGCCAAGGACTAGCGTCTCCAGATACGCAGTATTTT CASSQGLASPDTQYF . TRBJ2-3 TRBV4-3 15 TRBD2
TGTGCCAGCAGCAAAGTAGGGGCAGGGGATTATAGCAATCAGCCCCAGCATTTT CASSKVGAGDYSNQPQHF . TRBJ1-5 TRBV21-1 18 .
TGCGCCAGCAGCTCCGGGCCGGGGAGCAATCAGCCCCAGCATTTT CASSSGPGSNQPQHF . TRBJ1-5 TRBV5-1 15 .
TGTGCCAGCTCACCACTCCAGGGACAGGGGGCCAAAAACATTCAGTACTTC CASSPLQGQGAKNIQYF . TRBJ2-4 TRBV18 17 TRBD1
TGCGCCAGCAGCCAAGATGGGACAGGGGCTGAAAAACTGTTTTTT CASSQDGTGAEKLFF . TRBJ1-4 TRBV4-1 15 TRBD1
TGTGCCAGCTCACCGTACCAACCCTCGGTAGGGGGCTACACCGGGGAGCTGTTTTTT CASSPYQPSVGGYTGELFF . TRBJ2-2 TRBV18 19 TRBD1
TGCGCCAGCAGTTCCGAGGCTACCCACTACGAGCAGTACTTC CASSSEATHYEQYF . TRBJ2-7 TRBV5-1 14 .